These 21 T cell receptor beta chains were all obtained from the same sample, sequenced in a study of blood T cell repertoires in COVID-19. Sequenced by immunoSEQ multiplex PCR; TCRdb stores in-frame clones only, minus some. The repertoire holds about 360,000 clones, around 84% seen once, with approximately 2.9% in the top ten. The sequenced sample consisted of peripheral blood. The receptors originated from a human donor in a cohort sampled during active COVID-19.

The chain recombines TRBV29-1 with TRBJ1-1, with a tentative D call TRBD1 (6 bases). In germline, CDR1 is SQVTM, CDR2 ANQGSEA. The CDR3 has 12 amino acids. Trimming cost V 6 bases and J 4 bases, with 12 bases left between them. This CDR3 is CSVGQSPTEAFF. The CDR3 region has the DNA TGCAGCGTAGGACAGTCGCCCACTGAAGCTTTCTTT.

The chain employs TRBV10-3 and TRBJ2-3; 8 nucleotides match TRBD2. CDR1 and CDR2 (germline): ENHRY, SYGVKD. V lost 0 bases to trimming and J lost 5 bases; unmatched junction nucleotides: 13. The CDR3 has 18 amino acids. CDR3 nucleotides: TGTGCCATCAGTGAGTCAGTCTTTTCAGCGGGAGTTGGAGATACGCAGTATTTT. Translating it yields CAISESVFSAGVGDTQYF.

This chain uses TRBV28 with TRBJ2-7; 10 nucleotides agree with TRBD2. The CDR3 is 17 residues long. V lost 1 base and J lost 0; bases outside the gene matches: 6. CDR1 and CDR2 from the germline V gene are MDHEN and SYDVKM. The CDR3 region is CASSLSTSGANSYEQYF. Written as DNA, the CDR3 is TGTGCCAGCAGTTTATCTACTAGCGGGGCGAACTCCTACGAGCAGTACTTC.

The chain carries TRBV19 and TRBJ2-1, with TRBD1 matching 7 bases. Per germline, CDR1 LNHDA and CDR2 SQIVND (reference sequence). CDR3 length: 16 amino acids. V trimming: 3 bases; J trimming: 2 bases; junction bases outside the gene matches: 7. The CDR3 DNA sequence: TGTGCCAGTAGTATTGAGGGGGCCCTGACCTACAATGAGCAGTTCTTC. This gives the protein CASSIEGALTYNEQFF.

V gene TRBV6-6 combines with J gene TRBJ1-2; D remains ambiguous. Germline V lookup: CDR1 MNHNY, CDR2 SVGAGI (reference sequence). This CDR3 contains 14 residues. Trimming shortened V by 2 bases and J by 2 bases, and 9 bases separated the two germline ends. The CDR3 nucleotides are TGTGCCAGCAGTTACCCTACCCGCAACTATGGCTACACCTTC. Encoded protein: CASSYPTRNYGYTF.

The V and J genes are TRBV2 and TRBJ2-7; D might be TRBD2 (6 bases). Trimming removed 3 bases at V and 2 bases at J, with 11 bases between. The germline V gene has CDR1 SNHLY and CDR2 FYNNEI. This CDR3 region has 14 residues. CDR3 bases: TGTGCCAGCAGTGATGCGGGGTTCCCCTACGAGCAGTACTTC. The encoded protein is CASSDAGFPYEQYF.

This clone came up once. The chain links TRBV7-2 to TRBJ1-1, with 7 bases matching TRBD1. Germline CDR1 reads SGHTA; CDR2 reads FQGNSA. The J segment lost 1 base and the V segment lost 4 bases, leaving 6 bases of the junction unmatched. The CDR3 has 15 amino acids. Here the CDR3 DNA reads TGTGCCAGCAGCTCTCGGACAGGATCGAACACTGAAGCTTTCTTT. Protein sequence: CASSSRTGSNTEAFF.

This sequence joins TRBV19 and TRBJ1-1; D might be TRBD1 (6 bases). The ends were cut back, 7 bases at V and 2 bases at J, with 14 bases in the middle. CDR3 length: 14 residues. CDR1 LNHDA and CDR2 SQIVND come from the germline V gene (reference sequence). For the CDR3, the DNA is TGTGCCAGTAACGTCCAGGGGCCCAACACTGAAGCTTTCTTT. This encodes CASNVQGPNTEAFF.

The chain uses TRBV6-5 and TRBJ2-7; possible D gene TRBD2, 6 bases. There are 13 residues in the CDR3. Trimming took 5 bases from V and 2 from J, leaving 10 bases between them. In germline, CDR1 is MNHEY, CDR2 SVGAGI. The CDR3 is CASSISGTYEQYF. The CDR3 DNA sequence: TGTGCCAGCAGTATTAGCGGAACCTACGAGCAGTACTTC.

The chain has TRBV18 and TRBJ1-5; 8 bases line up with TRBD1. Trimming at V came to 1 base and at J to 3 bases, leaving 5 bases not matched to a gene. CDR1 and CDR2 (germline): KGHSH, LQKENI. This CDR3 has 16 residues. The CDR3 DNA reads TGTGCCAGCTCACCACAAAGGACAGGGCACAATCAGCCCCAGCATTTT. This encodes CASSPQRTGHNQPQHF.

The chain employs TRBV7-9 and TRBJ2-4, with D perhaps matching TRBD2 (6 bases). V lost 5 bases and J lost 9, with 14 bases in between. The germline CDR1 and CDR2 sequences are SEHNR and FQNEAQ (reference sequence). This CDR3 is 13 amino acids long. CDR3 loop: CASSPLAEGIQYF. CDR3 sequence (DNA): TGTGCCAGCAGCCCACTAGCAGAGGGCATTCAGTACTTC.

CDR3 bases: TGTGCCAGCAGTTTAGTGCGGGAGACCCAGTACTTC. Its translation is CASSLVRETQYF. The chain employs TRBV12-3 or TRBV12-4 and TRBJ2-5; D not resolved. The V gene lost 1 base and the J gene lost 5 bases, with 5 bases spanning the gap. This CDR3 spans 12 amino acids.

In this sample, this clone turned up a few times. The CDR3 spells CASSPPAGRGSPYEQYF. The CDR3 bases are TGTGCCAGCAGCCCCCCAGCGGGGCGTGGATCCCCCTACGAGCAGTACTTC. This chain joins TRBV11-2 and TRBJ2-7; 7 bases align to TRBD2. The CDR3 length is 17 residues. CDR1 and CDR2 from the germline V gene are SGHAT and FQNNGV. Trimming at V came to 5 bases and at J to 2 bases, leaving 15 bases not matched to a gene.

The chain carries TRBV3-1 (or the pseudogene TRBV3-2) and TRBJ2-1; possibly TRBD2 for D (5 bases). The CDR3 is 13 residues long. Germline values: CDR1 LGHDT, CDR2 YNNKEL (reference sequence). V dropped 3 bases and J dropped 9 bases, with 12 bases sitting between them. The CDR3 coding sequence is TGTGCCAGCAGCCACGCACTAGAACCTGAGCAGTTCTTC. Amino acids: CASSHALEPEQFF.

This clone was observed a handful of times. The rearrangement links TRBV7-9 to TRBJ2-3, with 9 bases fitting TRBD2. V shed 1 base, J shed 1 base, and the junction held 3 bases outside the gene matches. CDR1 is SEHNR, CDR2 FQNEAQ, per germline (reference sequence). The CDR3 is 16 amino acids. The CDR3 DNA sequence: TGTGCCAGCAGCTTAGGGGCTAGCGGGGGCACAGATACGCAGTATTTT. Translated, it gives CASSLGASGGTDTQYF.

The chain is built from TRBV5-1 and TRBJ1-2; no clear D gene. Germline CDR1 is SGHRS and CDR2 is YFSETQ. Between the trimmed V and J ends, which lost 0 bases and 6 bases, there was a span of 12 bases. The CDR3 spans 14 residues. The CDR3 nucleotides read TGCGCCAGCAGCTTGGATGAGGGCTCGGATGGCTACACCTTC. Protein: CASSLDEGSDGYTF.

V and J are TRBV5-4 and TRBJ2-7; 8 bases match TRBD1. CDR1 is SGHNT and CDR2 is YYREEE in the germline V gene (reference sequence). V lost 0 bases, J lost 4 bases, and 6 bases stayed unmatched. The CDR3 covers 15 residues. CDR3 nucleotide sequence: TGTGCCAGCAGCTTGGAAGGGACAGGCGGTTACGAGCAGTACTTC. Residues: CASSLEGTGGYEQYF.

The chain couples TRBV15 to TRBJ1-6; possibly TRBD1 for D (5 bases). The CDR3 runs 15 residues. Trimming stripped 3 bases from V and 10 bases from J, with 16 bases between. Looked up from germline, CDR1 is LNHNV and CDR2 is YYDKDF (reference sequence). Here the CDR3 reads CATSSLTGGGSPLHF. The CDR3 DNA follows: TGTGCCACCAGCAGTTTAACCGGGGGTGGCTCACCCCTCCACTTT. The variable domain in full, completed from reference TRBV15 and TRBJ1-6, reads DAMVIQNPRYQVTQFGKPVTLSCSQTLNHNVMYWYQQKSSQAPKLLFHYYDKDFNNEADTPDNFQSRRPNTSFCFLDIRSPGLGDTAMYLCATSSLTGGGSPLHFGNGTRLTVT.

The rearrangement joins TRBV19 to TRBJ2-6; D may be TRBD1 (6 bases). The V end lost 5 bases, the J end lost 0 bases, and 17 bases lay between the germline ends. CDR3 size: 18 residues. Germline CDR1 reads LNHDA; CDR2 reads SQIVND (reference sequence). The CDR3 sequence: CASSGDRTVSSGANVLTF. The DNA for the CDR3 is TGTGCCAGTAGTGGCGATAGGACAGTGAGCTCTGGGGCCAACGTCCTGACTTTC.

This sequence joins TRBV9 and TRBJ2-2; D uncertain. The CDR3 totals 14 residues. CDR1 and CDR2 (germline): SGDLS, YYNGEE. V was pared by 2 bases and J by 1 base, with 6 bases between. The CDR3 sequence: CASSVTMNTGELFF. DNA for the CDR3: TGTGCCAGCAGCGTGACAATGAACACCGGGGAGCTGTTTTTT.

CDR3 protein: CASRSPFGSYEQYF. CDR3 nucleotides: TGTGCCAGCAGGTCCCCTTTCGGTTCCTACGAGCAGTACTTC. This rearrangement joins TRBV7-2 to TRBJ2-7; unclear D gene. The CDR3 is made up of 14 amino acids. The germline V and J ends were trimmed by 6 bases and 1 base, with 13 bases remaining between them. Looked up from germline, CDR1 is SGHTA and CDR2 is FQGNSA.